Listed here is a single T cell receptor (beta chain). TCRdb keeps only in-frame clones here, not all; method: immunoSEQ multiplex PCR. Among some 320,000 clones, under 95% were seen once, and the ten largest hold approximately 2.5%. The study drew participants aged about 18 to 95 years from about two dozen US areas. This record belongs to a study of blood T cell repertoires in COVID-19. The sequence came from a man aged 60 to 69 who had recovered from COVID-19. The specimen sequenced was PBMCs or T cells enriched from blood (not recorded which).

The chain's CDR3 is CASKWRQLMGGQNTIYF. The CDR3 DNA follows: TGTGCCAGCAAGTGGCGTCAGCTAATGGGAGGTCAAAACACCATATATTTT. V and J are TRBV28 and TRBJ1-3; D remains ambiguous. V was clipped by 7 bases and J by 6 bases, with 25 bases between them. This CDR3 is 17 amino acids long. The germline gives CDR1 MDHEN, CDR2 SYDVKM.